This TCR beta chain emerged from a study of cytomegalovirus exposure and HLA in healthy donors. 60 Vbeta and 13 Jbeta primers were used in PCR. Some clones are missing from TCRdb's copy, which holds only in-frame ones; the method was immunoSEQ multiplex PCR. Here the sample spans around 140,000 clones, around three quarters being singletons. V was pared by 3 bases and J by 1 base, with 10 bases between. CDR1 and CDR2 from the germline V gene are MGHRA and YSYEKL. CDR3 length equals 14 residues. Source material: PBMCs. This chain joins TRBV4-1 and TRBJ2-7; a weak D match, TRBD2 (5 bases). The receptor was isolated from a woman aged 35 to 49 in good health and CMV-seropositive. CDR3 loop: CASSQEDGSYEQYF. The CDR3, as DNA: TGCGCCAGCAGCCAGGAGGACGGGTCCTACGAGCAGTACTTC.